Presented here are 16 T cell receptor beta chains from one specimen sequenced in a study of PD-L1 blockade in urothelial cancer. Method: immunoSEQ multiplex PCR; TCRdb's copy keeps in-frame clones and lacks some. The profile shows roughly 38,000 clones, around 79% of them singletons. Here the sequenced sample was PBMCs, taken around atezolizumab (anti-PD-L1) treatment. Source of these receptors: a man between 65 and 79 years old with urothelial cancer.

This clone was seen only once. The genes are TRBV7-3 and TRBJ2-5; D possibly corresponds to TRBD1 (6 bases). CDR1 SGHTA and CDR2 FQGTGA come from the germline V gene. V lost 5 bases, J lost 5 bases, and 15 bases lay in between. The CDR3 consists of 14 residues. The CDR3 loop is CASSQGGRDETQYF. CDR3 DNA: TGTGCCAGCAGCCAAGGGGGAAGGGATGAGACCCAGTACTTC.

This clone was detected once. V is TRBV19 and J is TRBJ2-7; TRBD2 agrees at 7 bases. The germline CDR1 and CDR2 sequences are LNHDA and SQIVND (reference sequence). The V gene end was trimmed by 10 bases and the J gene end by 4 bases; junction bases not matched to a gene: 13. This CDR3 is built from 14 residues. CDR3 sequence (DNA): TGTGCCACCTCGTCAGCGGGCGGGGGATACGAGCAGTACTTC. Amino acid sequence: CATSSAGGGYEQYF.

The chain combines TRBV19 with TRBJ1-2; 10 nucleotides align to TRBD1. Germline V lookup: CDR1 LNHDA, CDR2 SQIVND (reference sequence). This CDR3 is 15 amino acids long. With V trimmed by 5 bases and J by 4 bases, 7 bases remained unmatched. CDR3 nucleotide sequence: TGTGCCAGTAGTCCCGGGACAGGGGTTGGCTATGGCTACACCTTC. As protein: CASSPGTGVGYGYTF.

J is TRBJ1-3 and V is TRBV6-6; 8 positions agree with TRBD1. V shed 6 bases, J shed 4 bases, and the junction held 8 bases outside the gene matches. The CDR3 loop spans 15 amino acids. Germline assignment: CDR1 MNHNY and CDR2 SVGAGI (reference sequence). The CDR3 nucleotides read TGTGCCAGCAGAGACAGGGGCTCGTGGGGAAACACCATATATTTT. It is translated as CASRDRGSWGNTIYF.

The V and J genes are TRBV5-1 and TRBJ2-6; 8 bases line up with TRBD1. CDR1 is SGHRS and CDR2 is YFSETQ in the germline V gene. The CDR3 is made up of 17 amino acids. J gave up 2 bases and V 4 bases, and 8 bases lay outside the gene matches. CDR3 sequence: CASSTYRGIPGANVLTF. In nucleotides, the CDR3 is TGCGCCAGCAGCACCTACAGGGGGATCCCTGGGGCCAACGTCCTGACTTTC.

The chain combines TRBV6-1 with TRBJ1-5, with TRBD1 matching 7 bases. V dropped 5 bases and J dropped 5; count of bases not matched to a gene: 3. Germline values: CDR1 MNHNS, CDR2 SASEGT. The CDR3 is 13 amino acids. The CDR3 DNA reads TGTGCCAGCAGTAGACAGGGATATCAGCCCCAGCATTTT. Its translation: CASSRQGYQPQHF.

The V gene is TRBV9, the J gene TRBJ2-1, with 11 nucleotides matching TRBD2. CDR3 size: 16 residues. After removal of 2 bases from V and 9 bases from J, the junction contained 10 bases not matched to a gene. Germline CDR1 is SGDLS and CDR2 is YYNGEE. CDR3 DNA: TGTGCCAGCAGCGTTAGCGGGAGGGCCTCTTTGCCTGAGCAGTTCTTC. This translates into CASSVSGRASLPEQFF.

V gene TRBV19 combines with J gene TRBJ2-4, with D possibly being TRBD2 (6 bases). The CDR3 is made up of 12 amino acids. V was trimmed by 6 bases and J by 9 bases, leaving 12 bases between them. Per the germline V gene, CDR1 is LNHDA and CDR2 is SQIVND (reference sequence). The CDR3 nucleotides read TGTGCCAGTAGGGAGGGTGGGGGCATTCAGTACTTC. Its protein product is CASREGGGIQYF. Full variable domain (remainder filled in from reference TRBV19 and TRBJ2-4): DGGITQSPKYLFRKEGQNVTLSCEQNLNHDAMYWYRQDPGQGLRLIYYSQIVNDFQKGDIAEGYSVSREKKESFPLTVTSAQKNPTAFYLCASREGGGIQYFGAGTRLSVL.

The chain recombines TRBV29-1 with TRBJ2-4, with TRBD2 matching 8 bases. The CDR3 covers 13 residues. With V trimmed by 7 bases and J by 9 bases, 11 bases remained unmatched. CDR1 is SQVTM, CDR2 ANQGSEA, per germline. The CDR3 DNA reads TGCAGCGAGACTCCGGGACTAGGGAGCATTCAGTACTTC. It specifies CSETPGLGSIQYF.

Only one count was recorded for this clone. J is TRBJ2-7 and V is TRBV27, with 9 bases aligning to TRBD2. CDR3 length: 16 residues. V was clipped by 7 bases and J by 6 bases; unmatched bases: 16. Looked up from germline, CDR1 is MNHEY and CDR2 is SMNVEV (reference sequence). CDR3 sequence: CASKSLAGTVVIEQYF. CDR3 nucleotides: TGTGCCAGCAAGTCGCTAGCGGGAACGGTTGTTATCGAGCAGTACTTC.

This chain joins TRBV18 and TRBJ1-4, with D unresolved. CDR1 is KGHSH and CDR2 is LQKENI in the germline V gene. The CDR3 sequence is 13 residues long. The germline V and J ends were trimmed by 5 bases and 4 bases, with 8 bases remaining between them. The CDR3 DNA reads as TGTGCCAGCTCAGGAGGGCGTAATGAAAAACTGTTTTTT. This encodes CASSGGRNEKLFF.

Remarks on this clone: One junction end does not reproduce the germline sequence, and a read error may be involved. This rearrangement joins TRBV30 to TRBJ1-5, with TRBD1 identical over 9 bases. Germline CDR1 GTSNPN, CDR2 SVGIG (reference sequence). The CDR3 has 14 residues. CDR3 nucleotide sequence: TGTACCTGGAATGACAGGGGGTCCGATCAGCCCCAGCATTTT. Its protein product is CTWNDRGSDQPQHF.

The CDR3 sequence is CASSQAEDTQYF. The CDR3 nucleotides read TGCGCCAGCAGCCAAGCGGAGGATACGCAGTATTTT. The V call is TRBV4-1, the J call TRBJ2-3; D remains ambiguous. V lost 1 base, J lost 6 bases, and 5 bases lay in between. Germline assignment: CDR1 MGHRA and CDR2 YSYEKL. The CDR3 totals 12 residues.

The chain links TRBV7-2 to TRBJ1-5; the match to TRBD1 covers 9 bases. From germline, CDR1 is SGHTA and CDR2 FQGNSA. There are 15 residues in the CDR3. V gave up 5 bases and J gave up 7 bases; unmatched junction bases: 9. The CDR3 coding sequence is TGTGCCAGCAGCACACGGACAGGGGCTGGGCAGCCCCAGCATTTT. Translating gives CASSTRTGAGQPQHF. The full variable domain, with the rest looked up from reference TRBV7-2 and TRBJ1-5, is GAGVSQSPSNKVTEKGKDVELRCDPISGHTALYWYRQSLGQGLEFLIYFQGNSAPDKSGLPSDRFSAERTGGSVSTLTIQRTQQEDSAVYLCASSTRTGAGQPQHFGDGTRLSIL.

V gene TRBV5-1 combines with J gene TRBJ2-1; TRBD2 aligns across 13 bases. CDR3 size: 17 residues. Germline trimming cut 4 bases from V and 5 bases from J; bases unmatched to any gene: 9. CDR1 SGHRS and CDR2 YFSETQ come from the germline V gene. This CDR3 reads CASSTGLAGYGNNEQFF. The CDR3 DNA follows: TGCGCCAGCAGCACGGGACTAGCGGGATACGGGAACAATGAGCAGTTCTTC.

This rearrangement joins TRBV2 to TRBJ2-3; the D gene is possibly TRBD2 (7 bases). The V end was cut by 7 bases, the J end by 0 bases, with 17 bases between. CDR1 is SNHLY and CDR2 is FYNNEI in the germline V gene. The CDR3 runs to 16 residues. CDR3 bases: TGTGCCAGCACCCGAGAGGCGGGGGCAAGCACAGATACGCAGTATTTT. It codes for CASTREAGASTDTQYF.